The 22 T cell receptor beta chains given below trace back to one sample, sequenced in a study of regulatory T cells in long-lasting Graves disease. HTBI primers from iRepertoire and Arm-PCR of CDR3 regions yielded the TCR beta libraries. TCRdb re-derived calls from the multiplex PCR reads in MiXCR, one entry per CDR3 protein. The table lists some 330,000 distinct CDR3 sequences, about an eighth of them singletons. Specified time point: newly diagnosed GD, antithyroid drugs for less than 3 months. RNA from PBMCs was the source of the TCR library. The same data also contributed to another study, on T cells in Graves' hyperthyroidism and ophthalmopathy.

The material sequenced was peripheral blood mononuclear cells (PBMCs), taken at new diagnosis, from a patient treated with antithyroid drugs. The receptor set was obtained from a woman between 18 and 29 years old with Graves disease.

The CDR3 DNA reads TGTGCCAGCACCCCGGGACTAAGGTCGGAAACGGAAAAACTGTTTTTT. It is translated as CASTPGLRSETEKLFF. This rearrangement joins TRBV12-3 or TRBV12-4 to TRBJ1-4; weak D call: TRBD1 (5 bases). Trimming stripped 7 bases from V and 8 bases from J, with 23 bases between. CDR3 length: 16 residues.

This clonotype was seen many times. V is TRBV28 and J is TRBJ1-6, with D unclear. The CDR3 is made up of 18 amino acids. The V gene lost 3 bases and the J gene lost 0 bases, with 15 bases spanning the gap. Germline CDR1 and CDR2: MDHEN and SYDVKM. The CDR3 nucleotides are TGTGCCAGCAGTTTCCCCCGCAAGTCCAGCTCCTATAATTCACCCCTCCACTTT. It translates to CASSFPRKSSSYNSPLHF.

This clonotype came up many times. The rearrangement uses TRBV12-3 or TRBV12-4 and TRBJ1-1; no clear D. Trimming took off 7 bases at V and 5 bases at J, with 17 bases between the two ends. The CDR3 spans 14 residues. The CDR3 spells CASKYGVTGTEAFF. The CDR3 bases are TGTGCCAGCAAATATGGGGTGACGGGGACTGAAGCTTTCTTT.

This clonotype has only a few counts. This chain links TRBV9 with TRBJ2-1, with TRBD2 matching over 7 bases. The junction had 13 bases not matched to a gene; V was cut back by 0 bases and J by 13 bases. The CDR3 has 15 amino acids. Germline CDR1 is SGDLS and CDR2 is YYNGEE. The CDR3 spells CASSVEGTPGRGQFF. The CDR3 DNA reads TGTGCCAGCAGCGTAGAGGGAACCCCTGGGAGGGGACAGTTCTTC.

About this clonotype itself: This clone may be a read error of a much larger clone one base away. The chain combines TRBV7-9 with TRBJ1-1; D is undetermined. The germline V and J ends were trimmed by 7 bases and 4 bases, with 16 bases remaining between them. This CDR3 has 14 amino acids. Germline loops: CDR1 SEHNR, CDR2 FQNEAQ (reference sequence). As DNA, the CDR3 is TGTGCCAGCACACCGGCCATGAGAAGCACTGAAGCTTTCTTT. Amino acids: CASTPAMRSTEAFF. Full variable domain (rest looked up from reference TRBV7-9 and TRBJ1-1): DTGVSQNPRHKITKRGQNVTFRCDPISEHNRLYWYRQTLGQGPEFLTYFQNEAQLEKSRLLSDRFSAERPKGSFSTLEIQRTEQGDSAMYLCASTPAMRSTEAFFGQGTRLTVV.

There are many counts of this clonotype. CDR3 nucleotides: TGCAGCGTTGATTGGGACCGCAGCATCACAGATACGCAGTATTTT. This codes for CSVDWDRSITDTQYF. The chain is built from TRBV29-1 and TRBJ2-3, with D perhaps TRBD1 or TRBD2 (5 bases each). With 3 bases removed from V and 2 bases from J, the gap between germline ends came to 15 bases. The germline V gene encodes CDR1 SQVTM and CDR2 ANQGSEA. The CDR3 has 15 amino acids.

This clonotype was recorded at least ten times. The chain links TRBV10-3 to TRBJ2-1; D unclear. V gave up 3 bases and J gave up 1 base, with 19 bases separating them. Looked up from germline, CDR1 is ENHRY and CDR2 is SYGVKD. The CDR3 runs to 18 residues. The CDR3 sequence: CAISDGTAKRASYNEQFF. For the CDR3, the DNA is TGTGCCATCAGTGATGGAACGGCTAAAAGGGCTTCCTACAATGAGCAGTTCTTC.

The sample holds a few counts of this clonotype. The chain is built from TRBV6-5 and TRBJ2-7; D unresolved. CDR1 and CDR2 (germline): MNHEY, SVGAGI. CDR3 length equals 14 residues. Trimming shortened V by 2 bases and J by 0 bases, and 8 bases separated the two germline ends. For the CDR3, the DNA is TGTGCCAGCAGTTACGTAGGGTCCTCCTACGAGCAGTACTTC. Its translation is CASSYVGSSYEQYF.

This clonotype was detected a few times. The chain links TRBV28 to TRBJ2-5, with no clear D. This CDR3 spans 11 amino acids. V gave up 3 bases and J gave up 7 bases, with 6 bases separating them. Germline CDR1 and CDR2: MDHEN and SYDVKM. CDR3 coding DNA: TGTGCCAGCAGTTTCGCTGGGACCCAGTACTTC. This sequence encodes CASSFAGTQYF. Combining the CDR3 with reference TRBV28 and TRBJ2-5 gives the whole variable domain DVKVTQSSRYLVKRTGEKVFLECVQDMDHENMFWYRQDPGLGLRLIYFSYDVKMKEKGDIPEGYSVSREKKERFSLILESASTNQTSMYLCASSFAGTQYFGPGTRLLVL.

In this sample, this clonotype turned up many times. J is TRBJ2-1 and V is TRBV19; 12 nucleotides agree with TRBD2. V lost 5 bases and J lost 7; bases outside the gene matches: 12. The CDR3 covers 17 residues. Germline V gene lookup returns CDR1 LNHDA and CDR2 SQIVND (reference sequence). This chain's CDR3 is CASSSSGGAGQDNEQFF. DNA for the CDR3: TGTGCCAGTAGTTCTAGCGGGGGGGCCGGGCAAGATAATGAGCAGTTCTTC.

This clonotype was recorded many times. The chain has TRBV30 and TRBJ2-2, with a weak D call TRBD1 (6 bases). V was cut by 2 bases and J by 3 bases, with 16 bases left in between. The CDR3 runs 16 residues. Germline-derived CDR1 and CDR2 are GTSNPN and SVGIG (reference sequence). CDR3 residues: CAWSPPRTEYTGELFF. Written as DNA, the CDR3 is TGTGCCTGGAGTCCCCCCCGGACAGAGTACACCGGGGAGCTGTTTTTT.

The sample holds many counts of this clonotype. This chain links TRBV7-9 with TRBJ1-1, with D tentatively TRBD1 (5 bases). Trimming removed 5 bases at V and 4 bases at J, with 14 bases between. This CDR3 comprises 14 residues. Germline V lookup: CDR1 SEHNR, CDR2 FQNEAQ (reference sequence). In DNA, the CDR3 is TGTGCCAGCAGCGACGGGGGATTAGGCACTGAAGCTTTCTTT. Translated: CASSDGGLGTEAFF.

The chain employs TRBV5-6 and TRBJ1-2; D is ambiguous. Germline V gene sequence: CDR1 SGHDT, CDR2 YYEEEE. V lost 2 bases and J lost 4, with 15 bases in between. The CDR3 is made up of 15 amino acids. CDR3 sequence reads: CASSFSLTSIYGYTF. DNA for the CDR3: TGTGCCAGCAGCTTCTCCTTGACGAGTATCTATGGCTACACCTTC.

V usage is TRBV6-5 and J usage is TRBJ2-1; a weak D match, TRBD1 (6 bases). CDR1 and CDR2 from the germline V gene are MNHEY and SVGAGI. The CDR3 runs 14 residues. Trimming stripped 2 bases from V and 7 bases from J, with 12 bases between. CDR3 in amino acids: CASSYEDSRNEQFF. The DNA of the CDR3 is TGTGCCAGCAGTTACGAGGACAGTCGAAATGAGCAGTTCTTC.

This clonotype was found a few times. The chain carries TRBV19 and TRBJ2-2; D might be TRBD2 (5 bases). Germline CDR1 reads LNHDA; CDR2 reads SQIVND (reference sequence). This CDR3 has 13 amino acids. V lost 11 bases and J lost 5, with 15 bases in between. In DNA, the CDR3 is TGTGCCGCTTGCGAGGGTAATACCGGGGAGCTGTTTTTT. Amino acids: CAACEGNTGELFF.

This clonotype has at least ten counts. V is TRBV13 and J is TRBJ2-5; D is possibly TRBD1 (6 bases). Germline-derived CDR1 and CDR2 are PRHDT and FYEKMQ (reference sequence). The CDR3 totals 14 residues. V was cut by 4 bases and J by 0 bases, with 9 bases left in between. CDR3 DNA: TGTGCCAGCAGCTCGAGGACAGACCAAGAGACCCAGTACTTC. Amino acids: CASSSRTDQETQYF.

This clonotype was detected many times. In DNA, the CDR3 is TGCGCCACCCATCCAGGGCTCGCCTACGAGCAGTACTTC. Its protein product is CATHPGLAYEQYF. The chain joins TRBV10-2 to TRBJ2-7; D might be TRBD1 (5 bases). The CDR3 is 13 amino acids. Germline CDR1 is WSHSY and CDR2 is SAAADI. Trimming removed 10 bases from V and 2 bases from J, with 15 bases in between.

The sample holds many counts of this clonotype. V and J are TRBV4-1 and TRBJ1-1; D uncertain. The V end lost 1 base, the J end lost 4 bases, and 13 bases lay between the germline ends. The CDR3 runs 15 residues. Germline values: CDR1 MGHRA, CDR2 YSYEKL. The DNA of the CDR3 is TGCGCCAGCAGCCAAGTTAACACAGACCTCACTGAAGCTTTCTTT. Translating it yields CASSQVNTDLTEAFF.

The chain employs TRBV5-1 and TRBJ1-1, with TRBD1 identical over 8 bases. Germline V gene lookup returns CDR1 SGHRS and CDR2 YFSETQ. CDR3 length: 17 residues. V lost 5 bases, J lost 0 bases, and 12 bases stayed unmatched. The CDR3 sequence is CASRPNRQGTMNTEAFF. DNA of the CDR3: TGCGCCAGCAGACCCAATAGACAGGGGACGATGAACACTGAAGCTTTCTTT.

This clonotype was picked up many times. Germline is not matched at one junction end, which may reflect a read error. The chain recombines TRBV9 with TRBJ1-1; D remains unclear. Germline V gene data show CDR1 as SGDLS and CDR2 as YYNGEE. The CDR3 has 12 residues. CDR3 residues: CASSPLEGRAIF. Written as DNA, the CDR3 is TGTGCCAGCAGCCCCTTAGAGGGTCGTGCCATCTTT.

This clonotype was recorded at least ten times. This chain connects TRBV9 to TRBJ1-1, with D maybe TRBD1 (5 bases). Deletions cut 0 bases from V and 3 bases from J, with 9 bases between. CDR1 is SGDLS and CDR2 is YYNGEE in the germline V gene. This CDR3 has 14 amino acids. The CDR3 region has the DNA TGTGCCAGCAGCGTAGGTGGGGGGGACACTGAAGCTTTCTTT. Translating it yields CASSVGGGDTEAFF.

The rearrangement links TRBV6-5 to TRBJ2-1, with 14 bases identical to TRBD2. This CDR3 region has 17 residues. Germline lookup yields CDR1 MNHEY and CDR2 SVGAGI. After removal of 4 bases from V and 7 bases from J, the junction contained 9 bases not matched to a gene. The CDR3 reads CASSSTGTSGSKNEQFF. DNA for the CDR3: TGTGCCAGCAGTTCTACCGGGACTAGCGGGAGTAAGAATGAGCAGTTCTTC.